The following is a TCR beta chain sequence with its context. What it recognizes is unknown. These data originate in a study of cytomegalovirus exposure and HLA in healthy donors. The study's findings and limits: Reports credit the classifier with highly specific, highly sensitive diagnosis of cytomegalovirus status. In a later analysis, a genetic analysis reported fewer productive-TCR N-insertions in an Asian-associated ancestry cluster than the cohort average. Researchers reported that a few CMV-associated chains were confirmed in vitro as CMV antigen-specific.

PCR amplification relied on 60 Vbeta primers (plus 13 Jbeta primers). Libraries were prepared by immunoSEQ multiplex PCR; TCRdb keeps only in-frame clonotypes and omits some of them. There are around 100,000 clones in the sample; roughly 82% occur only once, and approximately 1.2% lies in the top ten. The CDR3 spans 13 residues. The germline V gene encodes CDR1 MDHEN and CDR2 SYDVKM. V was shortened by 8 bases and J by 2 bases, with 12 bases between the two germline ends. What was sequenced was PBMCs. The receptor was isolated from a woman between 18 and 30 years old in good health and CMV-seronegative. The rearrangement joins TRBV28 to TRBJ2-5, with D perhaps TRBD2 (6 bases). CDR3 loop: CASRGGGQETQYF. For the CDR3, the DNA is TGTGCCAGCCGGGGAGGAGGTCAAGAGACCCAGTACTTC.